The 5 T cell receptor beta chains listed next were all sequenced from one sample in a study of T-cell memory formation after mild COVID-19. MiXCR, run by TCRdb on the 5' RACE reads, gives a single entry per CDR3 protein. This sample has tens of thousands of distinct CDR3 sequences, with 10% to 15% found just once. Input material: PBMCs or a T cell subset sorted from them (not recorded which). The receptors were gathered from a man between 18 and 35 years old who had mild COVID-19 (a few samples of this study predate the infection). Cell type and time point are not known.

V gene TRBV4-3 combines with J gene TRBJ1-5; D unclear. V dropped 0 bases and J dropped 1 base, with 4 bases sitting between them. The germline CDR1 and CDR2 sequences are LGHNA and YSLEER. The CDR3 runs 14 residues. The DNA for the CDR3 is TGCGCCAGCAGCCAAGATTACAGCAATCAGCCCCAGCATTTT. Amino acid sequence: CASSQDYSNQPQHF.

This clonotype was seen repeatedly, ten times or more. The genes are TRBV5-1 and TRBJ2-7; D remains ambiguous. Trimming took off 2 bases at V and 2 bases at J, with 11 bases between the two ends. In germline, CDR1 is SGHRS, CDR2 YFSETQ. The CDR3 totals 14 residues. The CDR3 loop is CASSFTNPAYEQYF. CDR3 bases: TGCGCCAGCAGCTTTACAAATCCGGCCTACGAGCAGTACTTC.

This clonotype has a count of ten or more. This chain uses TRBV5-1 with TRBJ2-5; D uncertain. This CDR3 has 14 amino acids. The germline V and J ends were trimmed by 0 bases and 3 bases, with 9 bases remaining between them. Germline CDR1 is SGHRS and CDR2 is YFSETQ. DNA of the CDR3: TGCGCCAGCAGCTTGGGGGCCGTAGAAGAGACCCAGTACTTC. Its protein product is CASSLGAVEETQYF.

The chain couples TRBV5-8 to TRBJ1-1; the D gene is possibly TRBD1 (5 bases). The CDR3 consists of 14 residues. Trimming removed 0 bases at V and 4 bases at J, with 10 bases between. CDR1 and CDR2 from the germline V gene are SGHTS and YDEGEE. CDR3 coding DNA: TGTGCCAGCAGCTTGGCTTGGGGGGGCACTGAAGCTTTCTTT. Translating it yields CASSLAWGGTEAFF.

There are a few counts of this clonotype. The V gene is TRBV12-3 or TRBV12-4, the J gene TRBJ1-3; D gene uncertain. The ends were cut back, 2 bases at V and 0 bases at J, with 5 bases in the middle. CDR3 length: 14 amino acids. In DNA form, the CDR3 reads TGTGCCAGCAGTTTATGGAGCTCTGGAAACACCATATATTTT. It translates to CASSLWSSGNTIYF.